The 29 T cell receptor beta chains below were found in one sample sequenced in a study of early T cells in non-severe SARS-CoV-2 infection. TCRdb fed the 5' RACE reads into MiXCR, producing one record per CDR3 protein. The repertoire holds tens of thousands of distinct CDR3 sequences, with roughly 15% as singletons. The sequenced sample was whole blood, obtained at baseline. The source is an adult who was a healthcare worker with PCR-confirmed SARS-CoV-2 infection or an uninfected control (not recorded which).

This clonotype was detected many times. This sequence joins TRBV5-6 and TRBJ2-4; the D is unclear. CDR1 SGHDT and CDR2 YYEEEE come from the germline V gene. Trimming removed 4 bases from V and 1 base from J, with 12 bases in between. This CDR3 contains 15 residues. This CDR3 is CASSPPGPAKNIQYF. The CDR3, as DNA: TGTGCCAGCAGCCCGCCCGGACCCGCCAAAAACATTCAGTACTTC.

There are many counts of this clonotype. The chain joins TRBV5-1 to TRBJ1-5; D might be TRBD1 (5 bases). Trimming cost V 0 bases and J 0 bases, with 7 bases left between them. The CDR3 loop spans 15 amino acids. Germline V CDR1 and CDR2: SGHRS, YFSETQ. The CDR3 spells CASSLEGVSNQPQHF. In DNA, the CDR3 is TGCGCCAGCAGCTTGGAAGGGGTTAGCAATCAGCCCCAGCATTTT.

This clonotype occurred a few times. The chain uses TRBV7-6 and TRBJ2-3; 10 bases map to TRBD2. Germline V gene data show CDR1 as SGHVS and CDR2 as FNYEAQ. The CDR3 runs 15 residues. V lost 3 bases, J lost 4 bases, and 4 bases stayed unmatched. Here the CDR3 reads CASSLWTSGADTQYF. CDR3 DNA sequence: TGTGCCAGCAGCTTGTGGACTAGCGGAGCAGATACGCAGTATTTT.

The chain is built from TRBV7-9 and TRBJ2-3, with D perhaps matching TRBD2 (5 bases). There are 14 residues in the CDR3. V was pared by 5 bases and J by 2 bases, with 11 bases between. Germline CDR1 SEHNR, CDR2 FQNEAQ (reference sequence). CDR3 DNA sequence: TGTGCCAGCAGCGAGGGCCATTTCACAGATACGCAGTATTTT. This encodes CASSEGHFTDTQYF.

This clonotype was detected a few times. The chain carries TRBV7-8 and TRBJ1-2; 9 nucleotides align to TRBD1. V lost 5 bases to trimming and J lost 0 bases; unmatched junction nucleotides: 7. The CDR3 contains 16 residues. Germline V gives CDR1 SGHVS, CDR2 FQNEAQ. The CDR3 here is CASSPRTGASNYGYTF. The DNA of the CDR3 is TGTGCCAGCAGCCCCCGGACAGGGGCTTCTAACTATGGCTACACCTTC.

J is TRBJ2-1 and V is TRBV10-3, with D tentatively TRBD1 or TRBD2 (5 bases each). Per germline, CDR1 ENHRY and CDR2 SYGVKD. Trimming removed 2 bases from V and 9 bases from J, with 11 bases in between. CDR3 length: 13 residues. Here the CDR3 reads CAISEIGTTEQFF. The CDR3, as DNA: TGTGCCATCAGTGAGATCGGGACGACTGAGCAGTTCTTC.

The chain carries TRBV20-1 and TRBJ2-1, with 14 nucleotides matching TRBD2. Germline-derived CDR1 and CDR2 are DFQATT and SNEGSKA (reference sequence). J lost 7 bases, V lost 4 bases, and 9 bases had no gene match. The CDR3 sequence is 16 residues long. The CDR3 bases are TGCAGTGCTACTGGACTAGCGGGAGGCTCTGATAATGAGCAGTTCTTC. This codes for CSATGLAGGSDNEQFF.

J is TRBJ2-7 and V is TRBV7-3; 7 bases line up with TRBD1. V shed 0 bases and J 3 bases; nucleotides not matched to a gene: 5. CDR3 length: 15 residues. Germline V gene data show CDR1 as SGHTA and CDR2 as FQGTGA. This CDR3 is CASSLTGTEFYEQYF. CDR3 nucleotide sequence: TGTGCCAGCAGCTTAACCGGGACAGAATTCTACGAGCAGTACTTC.

V usage is TRBV12-3 or TRBV12-4 and J usage is TRBJ2-2; D uncertain. V was shortened by 6 bases and J by 5 bases, with 13 bases between the two germline ends. The CDR3 spans 14 residues. The CDR3 is CASSPSRRTGELFF. CDR3 bases: TGTGCCAGCAGCCCCTCCCGCCGGACCGGGGAGCTGTTTTTT.

This clonotype was picked up a small number of times. This sequence joins TRBV18 and TRBJ1-5; 7 bases agree with TRBD1. CDR3 length: 15 residues. Trimming cost V 6 bases and J 3 bases; bases outside gene matches: 8. The germline CDR1 and CDR2 sequences are KGHSH and LQKENI. The CDR3: CASSPLGQNNQPQHF. CDR3 nucleotides: TGTGCCAGCTCCCCTCTGGGACAGAACAATCAGCCCCAGCATTTT.

This clonotype was seen more than once but under ten times. The chain is built from TRBV20-1 and TRBJ2-1; 8 nucleotides match TRBD2. CDR3 length: 16 residues. Germline loops: CDR1 DFQATT, CDR2 SNEGSKA (reference sequence). The J segment lost 5 bases and the V segment lost 1 base, leaving 10 bases of the junction unmatched. CDR3: CSARVLLSGSHNEQFF. Written as DNA, the CDR3 is TGCAGTGCTAGAGTCCTCCTCAGCGGGAGCCACAATGAGCAGTTCTTC.

This clonotype was seen a few times. The chain links TRBV6-5 to TRBJ2-3; TRBD2 aligns across 8 bases. The germline gives CDR1 MNHEY, CDR2 SVGAGI. Trimming cost V 4 bases and J 1 base; bases outside gene matches: 7. This CDR3 has 16 amino acids. Written as DNA, the CDR3 is TGTGCCAGCAGTTCCCTAAGAGCGGGGGGCACAGATACGCAGTATTTT. Its protein product is CASSSLRAGGTDTQYF.

The chain carries TRBV20-1 and TRBJ1-3; D may be TRBD1 (5 bases). V was trimmed by 3 bases and J by 1 base, leaving 10 bases between them. The CDR3 length is 14 residues. The V gene's germline CDR1 is DFQATT and CDR2 SNEGSKA (reference sequence). CDR3 loop: CSASLQGSGNTIYF. The CDR3 DNA sequence: TGCAGTGCTAGTCTTCAGGGATCTGGAAACACCATATATTTT.

This clonotype has ten or more counts. The chain has TRBV2 and TRBJ1-1, with D unresolved. In germline, CDR1 is SNHLY, CDR2 FYNNEI. Trimming left V 0 bases short and J 4 bases short, with 12 bases between. The CDR3 consists of 15 residues. In nucleotides, the CDR3 is TGTGCCAGCAGTGAAGCGCGTATGGGGTCCACTGAAGCTTTCTTT. Translation: CASSEARMGSTEAFF. Supplemented by reference TRBV2 and TRBJ1-1, the full variable domain reads EPEVTQTPSHQVTQMGQEVILRCVPISNHLYFYWYRQILGQKVEFLVSFYNNEISEKSEIFDDQFSVERPDGSNFTLKIRSTKLEDSAMYFCASSEARMGSTEAFFGQGTRLTVV.

The chain uses TRBV18 and TRBJ2-1; 11 nucleotides match TRBD2. Germline V gene lookup returns CDR1 KGHSH and CDR2 LQKENI. The CDR3 has 15 amino acids. After removal of 5 bases from V and 7 bases from J, the junction contained 7 bases not matched to a gene. CDR3 DNA sequence: TGTGCCAGCTCAGCGGGACTAGCGGCGCTAAATGAGCAGTTCTTC. Residues: CASSAGLAALNEQFF.

The genes are TRBV25-1 and TRBJ2-3, with D possibly matching TRBD1 (5 bases). Germline assignment: CDR1 MGHDK and CDR2 SYGVNS. Between the trimmed V and J ends, which lost 1 base and 4 bases, there was a span of 9 bases. This CDR3 has 14 residues. CDR3 residues: CASSESTGADTQYF. In DNA form, the CDR3 reads TGTGCCAGCAGTGAATCTACAGGAGCAGATACGCAGTATTTT.

This clonotype appeared many times. This sequence joins TRBV20-1 and TRBJ1-2; 8 bases agree with TRBD1. CDR1 is DFQATT, CDR2 SNEGSKA, per germline (reference sequence). The V and J ends lost 4 bases and 8 bases, in that order; junction bases with no gene match: 15. This CDR3 is 15 amino acids long. CDR3 loop: CSAISDREPSGGYTF. CDR3 sequence (DNA): TGCAGTGCTATCTCGGACAGGGAGCCTTCCGGGGGCTACACCTTC.

The chain links TRBV28 to TRBJ1-4; no clear D gene. This CDR3 contains 13 residues. V was pared by 8 bases and J by 4 bases, with 11 bases between. The germline V gene has CDR1 MDHEN and CDR2 SYDVKM. The CDR3 sequence: CASGENFNEKLFF. CDR3 DNA sequence: TGTGCCAGCGGTGAAAACTTTAATGAAAAACTGTTTTTT. Based on the CDR3 plus reference TRBV28 and TRBJ1-4, the full variable domain is DVKVTQSSRYLVKRTGEKVFLECVQDMDHENMFWYRQDPGLGLRLIYFSYDVKMKEKGDIPEGYSVSREKKERFSLILESASTNQTSMYLCASGENFNEKLFFGSGTQLSVL.

This clonotype occurred a few times. The V call is TRBV3-1, the J call TRBJ1-5; D is unresolved. The length of the CDR3 is 16 residues. Trimming cost V 5 bases and J 3 bases, with 17 bases left between them. Looked up from germline, CDR1 is LGHDT and CDR2 is YNNKEL (reference sequence). CDR3 sequence: CASSASQLGNNQPQHF. In DNA, the CDR3 is TGTGCCAGCAGCGCTAGCCAGTTGGGGAACAATCAGCCCCAGCATTTT.

The chain links TRBV7-9 to TRBJ2-7; 12 positions agree with TRBD2. Unmatched junction bases numbered 2, after V lost 3 bases and J lost 2 bases. This CDR3 comprises 15 residues. The germline gives CDR1 SEHNR, CDR2 FQNEAQ (reference sequence). The CDR3 nucleotides are TGTGCCAGCAGCTTGCGGACTAGCGGGGCCTACGAGCAGTACTTC. Its protein product is CASSLRTSGAYEQYF.

The CDR3 here is CASSTGLVEQFF. DNA of the CDR3: TGTGCCAGCAGCACGGGACTGGTGGAGCAGTTCTTC. V and J are TRBV27 and TRBJ2-1; weak D call: TRBD2 (6 bases). The CDR3 is made up of 12 amino acids. The germline V gene has CDR1 MNHEY and CDR2 SMNVEV (reference sequence). Between the trimmed V and J ends, which lost 6 bases and 10 bases, there was a span of 13 bases.

The table lists this clonotype with a few counts. The CDR3: CASSFWRDEQYF. The CDR3, as DNA: TGTGCCAGCAGTTTTTGGAGGGACGAGCAGTACTTC. The V gene is TRBV12-3 or TRBV12-4, the J gene TRBJ2-7; perhaps TRBD2 as D (6 bases). The CDR3 is 12 residues long. V was pared by 3 bases and J by 5 bases, with 8 bases between.

Only a few counts were recorded for this clonotype. The V and J genes are TRBV6-5 and TRBJ2-2, with TRBD2 matching over 10 bases. The CDR3 has 16 amino acids. CDR1 MNHEY and CDR2 SVGAGI come from the germline V gene. The V and J ends lost 2 bases and 4 bases, in that order; junction bases with no gene match: 4. CDR3 nucleotides: TGTGCCAGCAGTTACCAAGCGGGAGGGCGCACCGGGGAGCTGTTTTTT. It codes for CASSYQAGGRTGELFF.

This chain links TRBV28 with TRBJ2-7, with D perhaps matching TRBD1 (6 bases). V was trimmed by 6 bases and J by 2 bases, leaving 14 bases between them. This CDR3 comprises 14 residues. CDR1 is MDHEN and CDR2 is SYDVKM in the germline V gene. The CDR3 nucleotides are TGTGCCAGCAGGGTTAGCAGGGGACCCTACGAGCAGTACTTC. Protein: CASRVSRGPYEQYF.

This clonotype was counted only a few times. This chain joins TRBV3-1 and TRBJ2-1; no reliable D call. This CDR3 has 13 amino acids. CDR1 and CDR2 from the germline V gene are LGHDT and YNNKEL (reference sequence). Trimming shortened V by 0 bases and J by 10 bases, and 10 bases separated the two germline ends. CDR3 residues: CASSQDVAREQFF. The DNA for the CDR3 is TGTGCCAGCAGCCAAGATGTGGCACGCGAGCAGTTCTTC.

The rearrangement links TRBV30 to TRBJ2-5, with D maybe TRBD2 (6 bases). CDR1 and CDR2 from the germline V gene are GTSNPN and SVGIG (reference sequence). The CDR3 length is 12 residues. The ends were cut back, 5 bases at V and 3 bases at J, with 10 bases in the middle. This CDR3 is CAWVEGKETQYF. The CDR3 region has the DNA TGTGCCTGGGTGGAGGGGAAAGAGACCCAGTACTTC.

Ten or more counts support this clonotype. The chain recombines TRBV2 with TRBJ2-5; 8 bases agree with TRBD2. Germline V gene sequence: CDR1 SNHLY, CDR2 FYNNEI. Trimming cost V 0 bases and J 4 bases; bases outside gene matches: 7. This CDR3 is built from 16 residues. The CDR3 DNA sequence: TGTGCCAGCAGTGAAGCGCTTACAGCGGGAGCAGAGACCCAGTACTTC. Translation gives CASSEALTAGAETQYF. Full variable domain (rest looked up from reference TRBV2 and TRBJ2-5): EPEVTQTPSHQVTQMGQEVILRCVPISNHLYFYWYRQILGQKVEFLVSFYNNEISEKSEIFDDQFSVERPDGSNFTLKIRSTKLEDSAMYFCASSEALTAGAETQYFGPGTRLLVL.

The chain is built from TRBV5-4 and TRBJ1-2; D is ambiguous. Germline lookup yields CDR1 SGHNT and CDR2 YYREEE (reference sequence). The V gene lost 1 base and the J gene lost 5 bases, with 9 bases spanning the gap. CDR3 size: 13 residues. The CDR3 loop is CASSLRAEYGYTF. For the CDR3, the DNA is TGTGCCAGCAGCTTGAGGGCAGAGTATGGCTACACCTTC.

The V and J genes are TRBV20-1 and TRBJ2-5; the D call may be TRBD1 or TRBD2 (6 bases each). V lost 0 bases and J lost 12, with 14 bases in between. CDR1 DFQATT and CDR2 SNEGSKA come from the germline V gene (reference sequence). The CDR3 spans 12 residues. DNA for the CDR3: TGCAGTGCTAGAGATCGGGGGCCCAAGGAGTACTTC. Its translation: CSARDRGPKEYF.